This T cell receptor beta chain came from a study of blood T cell repertoires in COVID-19. Clones were sequenced by immunoSEQ multiplex PCR, and TCRdb holds only the in-frame ones, with some missing. The table has hundreds of thousands of clones, approximately 84% seen once. CDR1 PRHDT and CDR2 FYEKMQ come from the germline V gene (reference sequence). The junction had 8 bases not matched to a gene; V was cut back by 0 bases and J by 5 bases. The CDR3 length is 16 residues. Assignment of participants to cohorts was predicated upon participant-reported clinical history. The origin of this receptor is a woman aged 40 to 50 with acute COVID-19. The genes are TRBV13 and TRBJ2-5; TRBD1 aligns across 8 bases. The sequencing input was PBMCs or T cells enriched from blood (not recorded which). This CDR3 is CASSLGSQGALETQYF. In DNA form, the CDR3 reads TGTGCCAGCAGCTTAGGCAGTCAGGGGGCGCTTGAGACCCAGTACTTC.